This T cell receptor (beta chain) stems from a study of identical twins. The study's findings and limits: Within twin pairs, the out-of-frame alpha sequences they shared showed excess low generation probability.

This clonotype was observed a handful of times. Its antigen is not known. Each cDNA held unique molecular identifiers, and template switching gave it a universal primer site. TCRdb reprocessed the 5' RACE reads with MiXCR, giving one entry per CDR3 protein. The data contain fewer than 650,000 distinct CDR3 sequences, nearly 10% of them singletons. The junction had 5 bases not matched to a gene; V was cut back by 1 base and J by 2 bases. The CDR3 spans 16 residues. Germline CDR1 and CDR2: SGHKS and YYEKEE (reference sequence). These data also formed part of another study, on yellow fever vaccine responses in identical twins.

The receptor was derived from a woman between 18 and 30 years old in good health. Source material: PBMCs. The J gene is TRBJ2-7, the V gene TRBV5-5; 11 bases match TRBD2. CDR3 amino acids: CASSLTSGGGAYEQYF. CDR3 coding DNA: TGTGCCAGCAGCTTGACTAGCGGGGGTGGCGCCTACGAGCAGTACTTC.